Given below is one TCR beta chain in context. No antigen is known for it. At one end, the junction sequence differs from germline, possibly due to a read error. The data stem from a study of read filtering for tumor transcriptome and immune sequencing. For the study at large: Per sample, TCR-region reads ranged about 3.5 to 11 million by IR-seq, about 80 to 1,400 by RNA-seq. General study results and limits: This fraction held mixed bone marrow immune cells after CD138-negative sorting.

The library was built from 400 to 500 ng RNA with molecular barcoded adaptors for alpha/delta and beta/gamma chains. MiXCR, run by TCRdb on the reads, gives a single entry per CDR3 protein. The table records some 50,000 distinct CDR3 sequences, around 19% of them present only once. CDR3 length: 16 residues. Sequenced sample: a population of CD138-negative cells sorted from bone marrow. The genes are TRBV12-3 or TRBV12-4 and TRBJ2-2; possibly TRBD1 for D (6 bases). This sequence originates from a donor at least 40 years old with multiple myeloma. The CDR3 sequence is CASSFRGTHVTGELLF. The CDR3 coding sequence is TGTGCCAGCAGTTTTAGGGGGACCCACGTCACCGGGGAGCTGTTATTT.